This TCR beta chain derives from a study of shared clonotypes between healthy human individuals. Whole-study findings and limits: Rarefaction curves obtained for sorted subsets showed sequencing incomplete despite large depth.

Each sample came from a Caucasian adult donor living in Nashville, Tennessee. CDR1 and CDR2 (germline): MDHEN, SYDVKM. CDR3 size: 15 residues. V was pared by 3 bases and J by 9 bases, with 13 bases of the junction left unmatched. Evenly divided among several immunoSEQ plates was the genomic DNA of each subset. The data were produced by immunoSEQ multiplex PCR, yet TCRdb's version contains in-frame clones alone and is incomplete. The table lists around 1.5 million clones, approximately 98% of them singletons. For this clone: Its antigen is currently unknown.

The V call is TRBV28, the J call TRBJ1-2; TRBD1 matches at 7 bases. Sequencing input: naive CD4+ T cells sorted from blood. As for subset: CD45RA+ positively selected. The sequence derives from a man aged 25 to 40 in good health. The DNA of the CDR3 is TGTGCCAGCAGTTTCTCCGACAGGGCGGTTGTGCGCTACACCTTC. Translated: CASSFSDRAVVRYTF.